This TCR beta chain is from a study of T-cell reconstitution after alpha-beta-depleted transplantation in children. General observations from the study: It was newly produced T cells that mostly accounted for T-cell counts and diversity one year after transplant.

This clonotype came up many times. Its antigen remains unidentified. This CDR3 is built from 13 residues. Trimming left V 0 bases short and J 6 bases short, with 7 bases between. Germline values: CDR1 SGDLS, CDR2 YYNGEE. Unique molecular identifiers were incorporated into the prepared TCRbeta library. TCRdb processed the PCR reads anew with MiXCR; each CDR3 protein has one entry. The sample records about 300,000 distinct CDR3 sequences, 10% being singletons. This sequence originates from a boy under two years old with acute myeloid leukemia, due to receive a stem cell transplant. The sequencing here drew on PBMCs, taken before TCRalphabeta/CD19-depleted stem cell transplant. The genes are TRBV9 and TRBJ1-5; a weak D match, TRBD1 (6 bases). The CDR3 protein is CASSVEGGQPQHF. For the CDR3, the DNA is TGTGCCAGCAGCGTAGAGGGGGGTCAGCCCCAGCATTTT.